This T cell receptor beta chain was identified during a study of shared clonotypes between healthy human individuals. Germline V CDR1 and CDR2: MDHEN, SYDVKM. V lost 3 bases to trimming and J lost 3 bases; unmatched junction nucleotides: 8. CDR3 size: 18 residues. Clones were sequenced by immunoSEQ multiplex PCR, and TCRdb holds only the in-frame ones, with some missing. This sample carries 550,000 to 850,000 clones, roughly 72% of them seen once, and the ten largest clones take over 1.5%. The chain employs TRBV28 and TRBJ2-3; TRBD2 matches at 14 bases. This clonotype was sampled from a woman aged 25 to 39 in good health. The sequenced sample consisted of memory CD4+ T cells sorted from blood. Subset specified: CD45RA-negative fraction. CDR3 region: CASSLGTSGSIVTDTQYF. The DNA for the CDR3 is TGTGCCAGCAGTTTGGGGACTAGCGGGAGTATCGTGACAGATACGCAGTATTTT.